Below, one TCR beta chain is given with its context. What it binds is not known. TCRdb re-called the 5' RACE reads and catalogs CDR3 proteins one per entry, DNA excluded. The sample totals fewer than 200,000 distinct CDR3 sequences; its top ten clones hold approximately 18%. This record belongs to a study of T cells expressing NK-cell markers. Across the whole study: Beta-chain profiling covered CD3+CD56+NKG2C+, CD3+CD56+NKG2C- and CD3+CD56-NKG2C+ sorted subsets.

Overall study results and limits: The leading position in the CD3+CD56-NKG2C+ fraction of several donors also went to these clonotypes. Unclear, still, was the HCMV specificity of the expanded NKG2C+ T cell clones. CD8+ T cells in 5 or 6 donors included dominant NKG2C+ clonotypes at about 1.0-8%.

The sequence came from a woman between 18 and 70 years old in good health. The sequencing input was blood T cells: a sorted CD56 or NKG2C T cell subset, CD4+ or CD8+ T cells, or bulk PBMC T cells (not recorded which).

The CDR3 loop is CASSPRPGIAGEHEQFF. The J gene is TRBJ2-1, the V gene TRBV7-3; TCRdb proposes TRBD2, but this gene call is untestable without DNA. The CDR3 runs 17 residues. Germline CDR1 and CDR2: SGHTA and FQGTGA.